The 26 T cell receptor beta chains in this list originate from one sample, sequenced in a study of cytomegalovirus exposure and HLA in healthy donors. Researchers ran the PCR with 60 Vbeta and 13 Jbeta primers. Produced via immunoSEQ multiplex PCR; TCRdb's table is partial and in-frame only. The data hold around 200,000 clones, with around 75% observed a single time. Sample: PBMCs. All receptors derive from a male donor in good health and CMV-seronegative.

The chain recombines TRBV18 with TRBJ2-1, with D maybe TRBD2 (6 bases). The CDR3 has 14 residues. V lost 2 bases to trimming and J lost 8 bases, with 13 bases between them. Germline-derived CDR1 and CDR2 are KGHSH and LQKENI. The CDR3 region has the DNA TGTGCCAGCTCACCAACGGAGCCGGGGGATGAGCAGTTCTTC. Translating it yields CASSPTEPGDEQFF.

CDR3 amino acids: CASSPHYEQYF. CDR3 in DNA: TGTGCCAGCAGCCCCCACTACGAGCAGTACTTC. The chain combines TRBV9 with TRBJ2-7; no definite D call. Trimming pared 4 bases from V and 3 bases from J, leaving 5 bases between. This CDR3 spans 11 amino acids. Germline CDR1 is SGDLS and CDR2 is YYNGEE. The whole variable domain, filled in from reference TRBV9 and TRBJ2-7, reads DSGVTQTPKHLITATGQRVTLRCSPRSGDLSVYWYQQSLDQGLQFLIQYYNGEERAKGNILERFSAQQFPDLHSELNLSSLELGDSALYFCASSPHYEQYFGPGTRLTVT.

Here the CDR3 DNA reads TGTGCCAGCAGTCCGGACAGGGGTAATTCACCCCTCCACTTT. This encodes CASSPDRGNSPLHF. The rearrangement uses TRBV6-5 and TRBJ1-6, with 9 bases that match TRBD1. The CDR3 spans 14 residues. Germline V gene sequence: CDR1 MNHEY, CDR2 SVGAGI. V lost 5 bases and J lost 6; bases outside the gene matches: 2.

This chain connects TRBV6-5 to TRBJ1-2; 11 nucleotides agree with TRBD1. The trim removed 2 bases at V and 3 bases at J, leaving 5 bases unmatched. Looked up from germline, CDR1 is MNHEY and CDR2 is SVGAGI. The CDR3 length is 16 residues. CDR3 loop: CASSYTGQGAYYGYTF. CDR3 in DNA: TGTGCCAGCAGTTACACCGGACAGGGGGCTTACTATGGCTACACCTTC.

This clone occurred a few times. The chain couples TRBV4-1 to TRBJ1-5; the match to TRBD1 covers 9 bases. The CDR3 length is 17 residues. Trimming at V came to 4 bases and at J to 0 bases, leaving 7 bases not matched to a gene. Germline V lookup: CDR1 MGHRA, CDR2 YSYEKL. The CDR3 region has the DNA TGCGCCAGCAGCCCCGGGACAGGGCCTTATAGCAATCAGCCCCAGCATTTT. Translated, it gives CASSPGTGPYSNQPQHF.

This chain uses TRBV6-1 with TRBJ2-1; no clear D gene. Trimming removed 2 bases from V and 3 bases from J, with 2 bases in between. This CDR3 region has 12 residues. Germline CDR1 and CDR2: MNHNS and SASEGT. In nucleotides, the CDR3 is TGTGCCAGCAGTGAACTCTACAATGAGCAGTTCTTC. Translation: CASSELYNEQFF.

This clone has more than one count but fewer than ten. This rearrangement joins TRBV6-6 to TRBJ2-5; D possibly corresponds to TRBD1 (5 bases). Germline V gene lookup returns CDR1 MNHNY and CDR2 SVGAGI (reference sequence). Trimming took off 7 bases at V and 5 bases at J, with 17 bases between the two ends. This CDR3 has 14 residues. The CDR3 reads CASTEGQGGETQYF. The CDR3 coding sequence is TGTGCCAGCACCGAAGGGCAGGGTGGGGAGACCCAGTACTTC.

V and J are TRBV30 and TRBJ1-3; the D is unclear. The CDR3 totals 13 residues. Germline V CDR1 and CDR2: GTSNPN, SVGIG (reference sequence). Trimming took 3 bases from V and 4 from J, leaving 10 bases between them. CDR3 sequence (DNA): TGTGCCTGGAGCGCCCGAGCCGGAAACACCATATATTTT. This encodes CAWSARAGNTIYF.

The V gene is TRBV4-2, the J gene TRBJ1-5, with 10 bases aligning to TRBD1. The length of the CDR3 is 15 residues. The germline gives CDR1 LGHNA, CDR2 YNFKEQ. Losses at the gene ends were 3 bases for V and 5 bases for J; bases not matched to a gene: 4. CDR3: CASSQTGTGDQPQHF. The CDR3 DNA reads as TGTGCCAGCAGCCAGACCGGGACAGGGGATCAGCCCCAGCATTTT.

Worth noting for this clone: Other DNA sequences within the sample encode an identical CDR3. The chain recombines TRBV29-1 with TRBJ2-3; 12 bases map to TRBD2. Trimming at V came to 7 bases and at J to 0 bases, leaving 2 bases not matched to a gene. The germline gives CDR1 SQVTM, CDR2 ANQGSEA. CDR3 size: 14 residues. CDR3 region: CSASGGESTDTQYF. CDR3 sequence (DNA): TGCAGCGCTAGCGGGGGGGAGAGCACAGATACGCAGTATTTT.

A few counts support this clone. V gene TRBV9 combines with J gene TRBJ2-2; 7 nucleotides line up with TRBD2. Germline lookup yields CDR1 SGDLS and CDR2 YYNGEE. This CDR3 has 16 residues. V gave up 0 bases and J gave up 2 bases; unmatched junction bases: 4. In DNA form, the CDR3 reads TGTGCCAGCAGCGTAGGGGCTAGCGGAAACACCGGGGAGCTGTTTTTT. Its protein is CASSVGASGNTGELFF.

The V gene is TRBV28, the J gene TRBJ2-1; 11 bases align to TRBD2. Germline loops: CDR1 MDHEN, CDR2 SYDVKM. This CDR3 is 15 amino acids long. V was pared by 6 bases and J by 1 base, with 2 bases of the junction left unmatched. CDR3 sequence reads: CASSSSGRSYNEQFF. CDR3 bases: TGTGCCAGCAGCTCTAGCGGGAGGTCCTACAATGAGCAGTTCTTC.

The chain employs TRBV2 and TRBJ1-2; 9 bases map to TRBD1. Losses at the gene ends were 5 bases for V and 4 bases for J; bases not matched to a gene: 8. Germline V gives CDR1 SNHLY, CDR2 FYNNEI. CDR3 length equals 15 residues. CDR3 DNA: TGTGCCAGCAGTTCTAGGACAGGGGCGAGCTATGGCTACACCTTC. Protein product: CASSSRTGASYGYTF.

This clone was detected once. CDR3 amino acids: CASSRHRGSTEAFF. In DNA, the CDR3 is TGTGCCAGCAGTAGGCACAGGGGGAGTACTGAAGCTTTCTTT. This chain joins TRBV28 and TRBJ1-1, with 8 bases matching TRBD1. The germline V gene has CDR1 MDHEN and CDR2 SYDVKM. V lost 5 bases, J lost 5 bases, and 7 bases stayed unmatched. The CDR3 contains 14 residues. Full variable domain (remainder filled in from reference TRBV28 and TRBJ1-1): DVKVTQSSRYLVKRTGEKVFLECVQDMDHENMFWYRQDPGLGLRLIYFSYDVKMKEKGDIPEGYSVSREKKERFSLILESASTNQTSMYLCASSRHRGSTEAFFGQGTRLTVV.

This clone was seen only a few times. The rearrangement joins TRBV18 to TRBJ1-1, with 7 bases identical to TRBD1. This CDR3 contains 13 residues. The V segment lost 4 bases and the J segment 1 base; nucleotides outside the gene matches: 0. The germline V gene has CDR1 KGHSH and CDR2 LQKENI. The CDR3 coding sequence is TGTGCCAGCTCACGGACAGGGAACACTGAAGCTTTCTTT. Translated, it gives CASSRTGNTEAFF. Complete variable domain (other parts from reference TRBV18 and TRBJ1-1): NAGVMQNPRHLVRRRGQEARLRCSPMKGHSHVYWYRQLPEEGLKFMVYLQKENIIDESGMPKERFSAEFPKEGPSILRIQQVVRGDSAAYFCASSRTGNTEAFFGQGTRLTVV.

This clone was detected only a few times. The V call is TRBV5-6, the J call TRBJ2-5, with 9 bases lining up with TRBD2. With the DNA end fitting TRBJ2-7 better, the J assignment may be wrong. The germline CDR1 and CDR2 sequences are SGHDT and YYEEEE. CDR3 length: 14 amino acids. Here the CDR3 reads CASSVAGASNEQYF. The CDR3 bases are TGTGCCAGCAGTGTAGCGGGAGCTTCCAACGAGCAGTACTTC.

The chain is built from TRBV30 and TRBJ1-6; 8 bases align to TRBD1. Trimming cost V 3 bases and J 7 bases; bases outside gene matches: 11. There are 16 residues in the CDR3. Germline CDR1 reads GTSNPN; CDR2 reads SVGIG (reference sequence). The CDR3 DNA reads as TGTGCCTGGAGCCAGGGTTGGGGACAGGAGAATTCACCCCTCCACTTT. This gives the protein CAWSQGWGQENSPLHF.

The CDR3 sequence: CASSYSPGNSGNTIYF. The CDR3 nucleotides are TGTGCCAGCAGTTACTCTCCGGGGAACTCTGGAAACACCATATATTTT. The genes are TRBV6-5 and TRBJ1-3; unclear D gene. This CDR3 is built from 16 residues. V was trimmed by 0 bases and J by 0 bases, leaving 9 bases between them. Germline lookup yields CDR1 MNHEY and CDR2 SVGAGI.

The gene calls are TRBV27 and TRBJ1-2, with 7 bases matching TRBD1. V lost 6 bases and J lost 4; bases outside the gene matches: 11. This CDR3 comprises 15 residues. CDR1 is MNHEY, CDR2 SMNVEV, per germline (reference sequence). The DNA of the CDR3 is TGTGCCAGCAGCCACCGACCCGGGACAGTCTATGGCTACACCTTC. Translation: CASSHRPGTVYGYTF.

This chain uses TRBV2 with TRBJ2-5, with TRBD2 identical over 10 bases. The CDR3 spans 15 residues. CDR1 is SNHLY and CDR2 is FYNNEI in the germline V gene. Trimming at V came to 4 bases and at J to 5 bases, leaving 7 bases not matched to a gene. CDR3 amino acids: CASSGVGSGGETQYF. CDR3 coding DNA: TGTGCCAGCAGTGGCGTGGGTAGCGGGGGGGAGACCCAGTACTTC.

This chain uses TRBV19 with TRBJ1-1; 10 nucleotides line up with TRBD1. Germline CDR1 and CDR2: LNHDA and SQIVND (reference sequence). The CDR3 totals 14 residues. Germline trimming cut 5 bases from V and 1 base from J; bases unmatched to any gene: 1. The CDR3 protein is CASSRQGANTEAFF. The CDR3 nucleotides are TGTGCCAGTAGTCGACAGGGGGCGAACACTGAAGCTTTCTTT. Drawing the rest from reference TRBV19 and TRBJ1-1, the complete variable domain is DGGITQSPKYLFRKEGQNVTLSCEQNLNHDAMYWYRQDPGQGLRLIYYSQIVNDFQKGDIAEGYSVSREKKESFPLTVTSAQKNPTAFYLCASSRQGANTEAFFGQGTRLTVV.

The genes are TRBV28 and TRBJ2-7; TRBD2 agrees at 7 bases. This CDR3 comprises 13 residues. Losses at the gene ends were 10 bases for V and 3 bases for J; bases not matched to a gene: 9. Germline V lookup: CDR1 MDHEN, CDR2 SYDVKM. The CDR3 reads CAICGSSDYEQYF. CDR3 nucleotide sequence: TGTGCCATTTGCGGGAGTTCGGACTACGAGCAGTACTTC.

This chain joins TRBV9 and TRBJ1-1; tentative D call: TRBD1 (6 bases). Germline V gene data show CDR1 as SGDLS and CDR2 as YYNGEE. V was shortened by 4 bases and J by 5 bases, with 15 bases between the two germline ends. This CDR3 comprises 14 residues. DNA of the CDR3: TGTGCCAGCAGCCCCTCGGGGGGGCGTACTGAAGCTTTCTTT. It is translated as CASSPSGGRTEAFF.

CDR3 nucleotides: TGCGCCAGCAGCCGCGCCGGACTAGCGGGCACAGATACGCAGTATTTT. Translating it yields CASSRAGLAGTDTQYF. The chain employs TRBV4-1 and TRBJ2-3; 10 bases match TRBD2. The CDR3 totals 16 residues. Germline V gene sequence: CDR1 MGHRA, CDR2 YSYEKL. The ends lost 4 bases at V and 1 base at J; junction bases unmatched: 5.

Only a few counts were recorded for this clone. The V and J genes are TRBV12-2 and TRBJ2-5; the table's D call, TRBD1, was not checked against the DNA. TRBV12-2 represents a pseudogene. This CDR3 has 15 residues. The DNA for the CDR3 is TGTGCAAGTCGCTCTCCGGGACAGGGTTTGGAGACCCAGTACTTC. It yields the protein CASRSPGQGLETQYF.

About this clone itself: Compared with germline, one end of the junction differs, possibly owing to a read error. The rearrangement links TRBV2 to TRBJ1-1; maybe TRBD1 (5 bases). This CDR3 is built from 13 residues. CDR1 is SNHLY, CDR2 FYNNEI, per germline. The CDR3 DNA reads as TGTGCCAGCAGTGATGGAATGACAGACCGATGGGGTTTT. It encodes CASSDGMTDRWGF.